Presented here are 24 T cell receptor beta chains from one specimen sequenced in a study of T cells in Graves' hyperthyroidism and ophthalmopathy. Amplification targeted TCR beta CDR3 regions from RNA transcripts. Primed by the HTBI set, a first-round RT-PCR was run on the TCR CDR3. One entry per CDR3 protein results from TCRdb running MiXCR on the multiplex PCR reads. The data contain some 600,000 distinct CDR3 sequences, roughly 14% of them seen just once; the ten biggest clones take up around 5.4%. The sequencing input was blood. These receptor sequences come from a woman aged 25 to 39 with Graves' hyperthyroidism that later progressed to Graves' ophthalmopathy.

This clonotype has a count of ten or more. The CDR3 DNA is TGTGCCAGCAGCTCCTCCGGGACAGGCACGCAGTATTTT. The encoded protein is CASSSSGTGTQYF. V gene TRBV7-2 combines with J gene TRBJ2-3; TRBD1 matches at 8 bases. The CDR3 runs to 13 residues. Germline-derived CDR1 and CDR2 are SGHTA and FQGNSA. The J segment lost 9 bases and the V segment lost 4 bases, leaving 6 bases of the junction unmatched.

This chain connects TRBV28 to TRBJ2-4, with D hard to call. CDR1 is MDHEN and CDR2 is SYDVKM in the germline V gene. V lost 3 bases and J 6 bases, leaving 6 bases between the germline ends. The CDR3 is 12 residues long. The CDR3 reads CASSLPRNIQYF. In DNA form, the CDR3 reads TGTGCCAGCAGTTTGCCCCGAAACATTCAGTACTTC.

This clonotype was observed many times. The chain employs TRBV28 and TRBJ2-7, with 8 bases lining up with TRBD2. The CDR3 covers 13 residues. Germline V CDR1 and CDR2: MDHEN, SYDVKM. The ends lost 8 bases at V and 6 bases at J; junction bases unmatched: 9. CDR3 nucleotide sequence: TGTGCCAGCCTTACCCGGGCGGGGGGCGAGCAGTACTTC. As protein: CASLTRAGGEQYF.

At least ten counts were recorded for this clonotype. The chain is built from TRBV29-1 and TRBJ2-1, with D maybe TRBD2 (6 bases). The V gene's germline CDR1 is SQVTM and CDR2 ANQGSEA. V was pared by 0 bases and J by 4 bases, with 16 bases between. This CDR3 region has 16 residues. CDR3 bases: TGCAGCGTTGAAGATCTCTCGCGGGGACGTTACAATGAGCAGTTCTTC. Translated, it gives CSVEDLSRGRYNEQFF.

This clonotype was recorded many times. The chain has TRBV29-1 and TRBJ2-5; D may match TRBD1 or TRBD2 (5 bases each). In germline, CDR1 is SQVTM, CDR2 ANQGSEA. The CDR3 covers 16 residues. V was trimmed by 0 bases and J by 11 bases, leaving 25 bases between them. CDR3 loop: CSVEDAIKGTGLSQYF. Written as DNA, the CDR3 is TGCAGCGTTGAAGATGCTATCAAGGGGACCGGCCTAAGTCAGTACTTC.

The genes are TRBV18 and TRBJ1-4, with D possibly being TRBD1 (5 bases). The CDR3 sequence is 15 residues long. Trimming cost V 8 bases and J 0 bases, with 13 bases left between them. Germline CDR1 reads KGHSH; CDR2 reads LQKENI. CDR3 sequence: CASTLTAATNEKLFF. DNA of the CDR3: TGTGCCAGCACGCTGACAGCTGCAACTAATGAAAAACTGTTTTTT.

This clonotype occurred many times. The rearrangement joins TRBV2 to TRBJ2-3; 12 positions match TRBD2. The CDR3 has 18 amino acids. The trim removed 6 bases at V and 1 base at J, leaving 11 bases unmatched. CDR1 SNHLY and CDR2 FYNNEI come from the germline V gene. Here the CDR3 reads CASRPLAGGGSGTDTQYF. The DNA of the CDR3 is TGTGCCAGCAGGCCACTAGCGGGAGGAGGTAGTGGCACAGATACGCAGTATTTT.

This clonotype was seen at least ten times. This chain connects TRBV27 to TRBJ1-1, with TRBD1 matching 8 bases. Germline values: CDR1 MNHEY, CDR2 SMNVEV (reference sequence). The CDR3 totals 16 residues. J lost 5 bases, V lost 0 bases, and 8 bases had no gene match. The CDR3 nucleotides read TGTGCCAGCAGTTTATCTGGGTACAGGGGGGCGACTGAAGCTTTCTTT. Protein product: CASSLSGYRGATEAFF.

This clonotype has more than one count but fewer than ten. Its ends do not fully match the called genes, so a read error is possible. V usage is TRBV20-1 and J usage is TRBJ1-1, with D possibly matching TRBD1 (6 bases). Germline assignment: CDR1 DFQATT and CDR2 SNEGSKA (reference sequence). This CDR3 has 14 residues. The CDR3 coding sequence is TGCAGTGCCACTCAGGGGCCGCAGAACACTGAAGCTTCCTTT. This encodes CSATQGPQNTEASF.

This clonotype appeared many times. V and J are TRBV27 and TRBJ1-2; TRBD1 is a possible D gene (6 bases). Germline V gene data show CDR1 as MNHEY and CDR2 as SMNVEV (reference sequence). V was shortened by 5 bases and J by 8 bases, with 27 bases between the two germline ends. This CDR3 contains 17 residues. The CDR3 nucleotides are TGTGCCAGCAGTCTAATACCCCCACACGGACAGCTAGGGGGCTACACCTTC. Its protein is CASSLIPPHGQLGGYTF.

CDR3 residues: CATSDHSLRVEQYF. Written as DNA, the CDR3 is TGTGCCACCAGTGATCACTCATTGAGGGTCGAGCAGTACTTC. This sequence joins TRBV24-1 and TRBJ2-7; D perhaps matches TRBD2 (5 bases). The CDR3 runs 14 residues. Germline-derived CDR1 and CDR2 are KGHDR and SFDVKD. The V and J ends lost 3 bases and 6 bases respectively, with 14 bases between them.

This clonotype was detected many times. V gene TRBV6-2 or TRBV6-3 combines with J gene TRBJ2-7, with TRBD2 as a possible D gene (6 bases). V dropped 2 bases and J dropped 2 bases, with 7 bases sitting between them. The CDR3 is made up of 13 amino acids. Germline loops: CDR1 MNHEY, CDR2 SVGEGT. The CDR3 DNA reads as TGTGCCAGCAGTTACGGACTACCCTACGAGCAGTACTTC. This gives the protein CASSYGLPYEQYF.

In this sample, this clonotype turned up many times. Written as DNA, the CDR3 is TGCAGTGCTAGGCTAGGGTGGAATGAGCAGTTCTTC. Its protein is CSARLGWNEQFF. V gene TRBV20-1 combines with J gene TRBJ2-1; no clear D gene. The germline V gene encodes CDR1 DFQATT and CDR2 SNEGSKA (reference sequence). Trimming removed 3 bases from V and 7 bases from J, with 10 bases in between. The CDR3 runs 12 residues.

This clonotype was counted at least ten times. The chain joins TRBV20-1 to TRBJ2-3; no clear D. The CDR3 runs to 13 residues. Germline assignment: CDR1 DFQATT and CDR2 SNEGSKA (reference sequence). V shed 0 bases and J shed 2 bases, with 6 bases lying between them. CDR3 DNA sequence: TGCAGTGCTAGAGACAGGACCACAGATACGCAGTATTTT. Its translation: CSARDRTTDTQYF.

This clonotype was counted ten times or more. The CDR3, as DNA: TGTGCCAGCATCCCGCAGGGTGCCAACTATGGCTACACCTTC. Protein: CASIPQGANYGYTF. This rearrangement joins TRBV6-1 to TRBJ1-2; a possible D gene is TRBD1 (5 bases). This CDR3 comprises 14 residues. CDR1 is MNHNS, CDR2 SASEGT, per germline. Trimming cost V 7 bases and J 2 bases, with 14 bases left between them.

The chain links TRBV19 to TRBJ2-1, with 9 bases matching TRBD2. The germline V gene encodes CDR1 LNHDA and CDR2 SQIVND (reference sequence). The CDR3 has 16 residues. With 7 bases clipped from V and 7 bases from J, the junction kept 14 bases outside the gene matches. The CDR3 DNA sequence: TGTGCCAGTAAGGGAGACTCGGCGGGAGGGCGAAATGAGCAGTTCTTC. This translates into CASKGDSAGGRNEQFF.

This clonotype was counted a few times. The J gene is TRBJ1-2, the V gene TRBV7-2, with D perhaps TRBD1 (5 bases). In germline, CDR1 is SGHTA, CDR2 FQGNSA. The CDR3 has 16 residues. V was pared by 5 bases and J by 1 base, with 17 bases between. The CDR3 DNA reads as TGTGCCAGCAGCCCACCCCAGGGCGCCCTTAACTATGGCTACACCTTC. This codes for CASSPPQGALNYGYTF.

The V gene is TRBV28, the J gene TRBJ2-7, with a possible D match to TRBD1 (5 bases). The CDR3 length is 13 residues. Trimming cost V 5 bases and J 7 bases, with 15 bases left between them. Germline CDR1 MDHEN, CDR2 SYDVKM. This CDR3 reads CASSPRSGREQYF. For the CDR3, the DNA is TGTGCCAGCAGTCCCCGCTCAGGGCGAGAGCAGTACTTC.

Worth noting for this clonotype: A much more abundant neighbour one base away suggests this may be a read error. The gene calls are TRBV2 and TRBJ1-2; the D is unclear. Germline CDR1 reads SNHLY; CDR2 reads FYNNEI. This CDR3 region has 15 residues. The CDR3 DNA sequence: TGTGTCAGCCACGCAGAGTACCCGCCTAACTATGGCTACACCTTC. This encodes CVSHAEYPPNYGYTF.

This clonotype was detected ten times or more. The gene calls are TRBV20-1 and TRBJ2-5; 8 positions agree with TRBD2. Germline V CDR1 and CDR2: DFQATT, SNEGSKA (reference sequence). The ends lost 5 bases at V and 5 bases at J; junction bases unmatched: 13. This CDR3 has 15 residues. The CDR3 is CSALPSTSVLETQYF. The CDR3 DNA follows: TGCAGTGCTTTACCCTCGACTAGCGTCTTGGAGACCCAGTACTTC.

This clonotype was counted many times. This rearrangement joins TRBV7-8 to TRBJ2-5; 10 bases agree with TRBD2. This CDR3 contains 20 residues. V was clipped by 5 bases and J by 4 bases; unmatched bases: 22. Germline V gene data show CDR1 as SGHVS and CDR2 as FQNEAQ. The CDR3 bases are TGTGCCAGCAGCAGAACAGGGCTCTGGCTAGCGGGAGAGAGAGGAGAGACCCAGTACTTC. It codes for CASSRTGLWLAGERGETQYF.

This clonotype was counted only a few times. The genes are TRBV29-1 and TRBJ1-6; no definite D call. CDR1 and CDR2 from the germline V gene are SQVTM and ANQGSEA. Trimming pared 6 bases from V and 7 bases from J, leaving 16 bases between. The CDR3 spans 14 residues. CDR3 region: CSVKDVSSNSPLHF. The CDR3 DNA sequence: TGCAGCGTGAAAGACGTTTCAAGCAATTCACCCCTCCACTTT.

This clonotype was seen ten or more times. The rearrangement links TRBV25-1 to TRBJ1-1; D might be TRBD1 (5 bases). Germline CDR1 is MGHDK and CDR2 is SYGVNS. There are 16 residues in the CDR3. The V gene lost 1 base and the J gene lost 4 bases, with 16 bases spanning the gap. The CDR3 DNA follows: TGTGCCAGCAGTGAATTCCCCTCCGGGGGACGCACTGAAGCTTTCTTT. Translating it yields CASSEFPSGGRTEAFF.

Details on this clonotype: A read error is possible here, since a much larger clone lies one base away. The DNA of the CDR3 is TGTGCCAGCAGTTTCCCAGATCACACTGAGCAGTTCTTC. Translating it yields CASSFPDHTEQFF. The chain has TRBV28 and TRBJ2-1, with D uncertain. Germline lookup yields CDR1 MDHEN and CDR2 SYDVKM. V was cut by 3 bases and J by 9 bases, with 12 bases left in between. This CDR3 is 13 amino acids long.